This TCR beta chain is from a study of CD8 T cells in Susac syndrome (dated by TCRdb to the late 2010s). Study-level background: Among the sequenced Susac syndrome patients, more than five had clinically active disease and eight or nine were in clinical remission. Susac syndrome patients were therapy-naive, on corticosteroids (some also receiving IVIg), or on IVIg alone at blood withdrawal. The study used repertoire sequencing to test whether antigen drove CD8+ T cell activation and differentiation in Susac syndrome. The study compared CD8+ T cell repertoire clonality among 11 to 12 healthy donors, about 14 Susac syndrome patients and fewer than 19 multiple sclerosis patients.

Including cysteine and phenylalanine, the CDR3 has 14 amino acids. The kept DNA is CDR3 alone, 42 bases in frame from the first base. CDR1 and CDR2 are read off the germline V gene (reference sequence) as LNHDA and SQIVND. The V and J ends are trimmed by 3 bases and 0 bases, leaving 9 bases between them. Peripheral blood CD8+ and CD4+ T cells from healthy donors, Susac syndrome patients and multiple sclerosis patients were profiled using high-throughput TCR beta sequencing. The Susac syndrome patients fulfilled recently defined diagnostic criteria for definite or probable disease. Bulk CD8+ and CD4+ T cells were purified by magnetic negative isolation, while CD8+ TEMRA cells were enriched using FACS. Blood was collected in EDTA tubes and processed within 24 hours, with PBMCs isolated through density gradient centrifugation. PBMCs destined for TCR sequencing were cryopreserved in liquid nitrogen and later thawed in a 37 °C water bath. A purity of at least 90% was achieved for sorted or isolated CD4+, CD8+ and CD8+ TEMRA cells.

To note about this clonotype: Its cognate antigen has yet to be identified. No base quality information exists; no much larger clone differs at one position.

RNA was extracted with the RNeasy kit and roughly 0.45 to 1 ug was reverse transcribed using random hexamers. TCR beta CDR3 regions were amplified with the immunoSEQ multiplex PCR assay covering 54 Vbeta and 13 Jbeta segments. PCR amplification bias was corrected by using a synthetic template baseline for primer optimization and computational correction. For the original study's pipeline: Reads were annotated to V, D and J genes according to IMGT and were analyzed with immunoSEQ Analyzer, with only productive sequences retained. To calculate clonality, Shannon entropy was normalized by log2 of the number of productive unique sequences and then subtracted from one. Public and private clones were assessed among the 100 most prevalent clones of each patient and control. Susac-specific clones were defined as absent from healthy and MS cohorts, around 1,000 published viral clones and other ImmuneACCESS disease sequences. Through fastp at Q25 and MiXCR, TCRdb rebuilt clones from the public reads, retaining in-frame beta chains. Rows matching on CDR3 protein sequence are summarized as one entry with the most common DNA and genes. TCRdb's processing, not the study's, gives the V and J calls here. This sample has 200,000 or so distinct CDR3 sequences in its table, and about 95% of those were observed once. Approximately 0.16% of the sample rests with the top ten.

Study-level results and caveats: Clonal expansion was seen in Susac syndrome CD8+ repertoires, peaking in CD8+ TEMRA cells and being greater in clinically active patients than in remitting ones. Sixteen Susac-specific public clones were identified in the total CD8+ repertoire, and about 5 Susac-specific public clones were identified in the CD8+ TEMRA repertoire. The study acknowledged that relatively few individuals were included in the TCR sequencing and HLA analysis.

The TCR was taken from a human donor with Susac syndrome. The sequencing input was CD8+ T cells from PBMCs. The rearrangement joined TRBV19 to TRBJ2-7; the D gene is unclear. The CDR3 reads CASSISENSYEQYF. The nucleotide sequence is TGTGCCAGTAGTATCTCTGAAAACTCCTACGAGCAGTACTTC.